A single sample is the source of the 21 T cell receptor beta chains below, sequenced in a study of blood T cells in healthy people across ages. Alongside a J-beta primer mix, a sample-barcoded 5' primer served in a second PCR lasting roughly 6 to 12 cycles. TCRdb re-called the 5' RACE reads with MiXCR, one entry per CDR3 protein. This table has about 650,000 distinct CDR3 sequences, approximately 29% appearing once. Sequenced sample: blood. The source of these receptors is an elderly woman in good health.

This clonotype was seen many times. The rearrangement links TRBV30 to TRBJ1-2, with 9 bases aligning to TRBD1. Germline CDR1 reads GTSNPN; CDR2 reads SVGIG (reference sequence). The CDR3 extends over 13 amino acids. J lost 6 bases, V lost 3 bases, and 5 bases had no gene match. CDR3 residues: CAWSLTGGDGYTF. The CDR3 coding sequence is TGTGCCTGGAGCCTTACAGGGGGCGATGGCTACACCTTC.

This chain connects TRBV19 to TRBJ1-2; 8 bases map to TRBD1. CDR3 length: 14 amino acids. Germline V lookup: CDR1 LNHDA, CDR2 SQIVND (reference sequence). V lost 7 bases and J lost 8; bases outside the gene matches: 12. CDR3 sequence: CASKSLDRAWGYTF. The CDR3 DNA follows: TGTGCCAGTAAAAGTCTGGACAGGGCGTGGGGCTACACCTTC.

This chain uses TRBV6-1 with TRBJ2-2; TRBD2 matches at 12 bases. The CDR3 runs 20 residues. Germline values: CDR1 MNHNS, CDR2 SASEGT. Trimming took 5 bases from V and 5 from J; bases not matched to a gene: 18. The CDR3 spells CASSPRLAGVGHVGTGELFF. The CDR3 nucleotides read TGTGCCAGCAGTCCCCGACTAGCGGGGGTGGGTCATGTTGGAACCGGGGAGCTGTTTTTT.

Many counts were recorded for this clonotype. The V call is TRBV3-1, the J call TRBJ2-5; TRBD2 aligns across 9 bases. The ends lost 1 base at V and 2 bases at J; junction bases unmatched: 5. CDR3 length: 16 residues. CDR1 is LGHDT, CDR2 YNNKEL, per germline (reference sequence). CDR3 nucleotide sequence: TGTGCCAGCAGCCAAGTGGCGGGAGGGGGGCAAGAGACCCAGTACTTC. Encoded protein: CASSQVAGGGQETQYF.

The sample holds many counts of this clonotype. The chain joins TRBV7-2 to TRBJ1-4; possibly TRBD1 for D (5 bases). Germline CDR1 SGHTA, CDR2 FQGNSA. Trimming stripped 5 bases from V and 7 bases from J, with 11 bases between. The length of the CDR3 is 13 residues. CDR3 sequence reads: CASSGGGSEKLFF. The DNA of the CDR3 is TGTGCCAGCAGCGGCGGGGGGAGTGAAAAACTGTTTTTT.

This clonotype has only a few counts. The gene calls are TRBV5-6 and TRBJ2-2; D not resolved. Germline V gene sequence: CDR1 SGHDT, CDR2 YYEEEE. This CDR3 is built from 16 residues. Trimming left V 5 bases short and J 2 bases short, with 16 bases between. Here the CDR3 reads CASRALGSGNTGELFF. In DNA form, the CDR3 reads TGTGCCAGCAGGGCGCTGGGGTCGGGCAACACCGGGGAGCTGTTTTTT.

The chain links TRBV4-1 to TRBJ1-1; tentative D call: TRBD1 (6 bases). Trimming removed 1 base from V and 6 bases from J, with 15 bases in between. This CDR3 region has 15 residues. The germline CDR1 and CDR2 sequences are MGHRA and YSYEKL. DNA of the CDR3: TGCGCCAGCAGCCAAGGTCGGACAGAGGGTGCTGAAGCTTTCTTT. Its translation: CASSQGRTEGAEAFF.

This clonotype has more than one count but fewer than ten. This may come from a read error, since a much larger clone is one base off. This CDR3 reads CASSQGVVRTQYF. Written as DNA, the CDR3 is TGTGCCAGCAGCCAGGGGGTTGTACGGACCCAGTACTTC. The chain couples TRBV11-1 to TRBJ2-7; 7 positions match TRBD1. The DNA end lines up better with TRBJ2-5; the J call may be wrong. The CDR3 consists of 13 residues. CDR1 is SGHAT, CDR2 FQDESV, per germline (reference sequence).

About this clonotype: A much larger clone is a single base away; this may be a read error. The chain links TRBV28 to TRBJ2-7; no clear D. Germline assignment: CDR1 MDHEN and CDR2 SYDVKM. The germline V and J ends were trimmed by 7 bases and 2 bases, with 12 bases remaining between them. The CDR3 has 13 residues. This chain's CDR3 is CASNTVSPYEQYF. The CDR3 nucleotides are TGTGCCAGCAACACAGTCAGCCCCTACGAGCAGTACTTC.

This clonotype was picked up many times. This chain joins TRBV12-5 and TRBJ1-5, with 7 bases lining up with TRBD1. Trimming removed 5 bases from V and 2 bases from J; junction bases left unmatched: 12. Germline V lookup: CDR1 LGHNT, CDR2 FRNRAP. The CDR3 runs to 17 residues. CDR3 coding DNA: TGTGCTAGTGGTCCTGTTCGACAGGGCGGTGGCAATCAGCCCCAGCATTTT. Residues: CASGPVRQGGGNQPQHF. The full variable domain, in which reference TRBV12-5 and TRBJ1-5 provide the parts outside the CDR3, is DARVTQTPRHKVTEMGQEVTMRCQPILGHNTVFWYRQTMMQGLELLAYFRNRAPLDDSGMPKDRFSAEMPDATLATLKIQPSEPRDSAVYFCASGPVRQGGGNQPQHFGDGTRLSIL.

This clonotype has ten or more counts. V and J are TRBV7-2 and TRBJ2-1; 10 bases map to TRBD2. CDR1 and CDR2 from the germline V gene are SGHTA and FQGNSA. The CDR3 is made up of 15 amino acids. Trimming at V came to 1 base and at J to 8 bases, leaving 5 bases not matched to a gene. CDR3 coding DNA: TGTGCCAGCAGCTTAGTCTCTAGCGGGGGCGATGAGCAGTTCTTC. The encoded protein is CASSLVSSGGDEQFF.

The table lists this clonotype with many counts. The rearrangement links TRBV5-1 to TRBJ2-1; TRBD2 is a possible D gene (6 bases). Between the trimmed V and J ends, which lost 0 bases and 5 bases, there was a span of 6 bases. Germline V gene lookup returns CDR1 SGHRS and CDR2 YFSETQ. The CDR3 contains 13 residues. CDR3 bases: TGCGCCAGCAGCTTGGGCGGGGACAATGAGCAGTTCTTC. It translates to CASSLGGDNEQFF.

This chain uses TRBV20-1 with TRBJ1-1, with D tentatively TRBD1 (5 bases). This CDR3 comprises 14 residues. The germline CDR1 and CDR2 sequences are DFQATT and SNEGSKA (reference sequence). The V gene lost 7 bases and the J gene lost 6 bases, with 21 bases spanning the gap. The CDR3 sequence is CSDNSRDGPPEAFF. In DNA form, the CDR3 reads TGCAGTGACAACTCTCGGGACGGGCCACCTGAAGCTTTCTTT.

As concerns this clonotype: Compared with germline, one end of the junction differs, possibly owing to a read error. This chain links TRBV4-1 with TRBJ1-4, with D maybe TRBD1 (6 bases). The CDR3 runs to 14 residues. From germline, CDR1 is MGHRA and CDR2 YSYEKL. The CDR3 spells CASSLGGDTEKRFF. In DNA form, the CDR3 reads TGCGCCAGCAGCCTAGGGGGGGACACTGAAAAACGGTTTTTT.

This clonotype has at least ten counts. The chain joins TRBV29-1 to TRBJ2-7; 9 bases map to TRBD1. The trim removed 1 base at V and 0 bases at J, leaving 4 bases unmatched. The germline V gene encodes CDR1 SQVTM and CDR2 ANQGSEA. The CDR3 has 15 amino acids. CDR3 residues: CSVEGGQGFSYEQYF. For the CDR3, the DNA is TGCAGCGTTGAAGGGGGACAGGGCTTCTCCTACGAGCAGTACTTC.

The chain recombines TRBV11-2 with TRBJ2-2; TRBD2 matches 7 bases. V dropped 5 bases and J dropped 4; count of bases not matched to a gene: 13. This CDR3 is built from 17 residues. The germline V gene encodes CDR1 SGHAT and CDR2 FQNNGV. CDR3 amino acids: CASSARVLAVSTGELFF. CDR3 nucleotides: TGTGCCAGCAGCGCCAGGGTCCTAGCGGTAAGCACCGGGGAGCTGTTTTTT.

This clonotype was observed at least ten times. CDR3 in amino acids: CASSLEKGLQETQYF. CDR3 DNA: TGTGCCAGCAGCTTAGAAAAGGGGCTCCAAGAGACCCAGTACTTC. The chain couples TRBV11-2 to TRBJ2-5; tentatively, D is TRBD1 (5 bases). Per the germline V gene, CDR1 is SGHAT and CDR2 is FQNNGV. The CDR3 spans 15 residues. The V end was cut by 0 bases, the J end by 1 base, with 9 bases between.

This sequence joins TRBV7-8 and TRBJ2-1; the D gene is possibly TRBD1 (6 bases). V lost 5 bases and J lost 6, with 14 bases in between. This CDR3 comprises 14 residues. Germline assignment: CDR1 SGHVS and CDR2 FQNEAQ. As DNA, the CDR3 is TGTGCCAGCAGCCCCCCTGGGGGCCCCAATGAGCAGTTCTTC. Encoded protein: CASSPPGGPNEQFF.

The gene calls are TRBV27 and TRBJ1-1; 9 bases agree with TRBD1. Germline values: CDR1 MNHEY, CDR2 SMNVEV (reference sequence). The CDR3 extends over 15 amino acids. The V gene end was trimmed by 3 bases and the J gene end by 1 base; junction bases not matched to a gene: 3. The CDR3 sequence: CASSLTGQGNTEAFF. The CDR3 DNA is TGTGCCAGCAGTTTGACGGGACAGGGGAACACTGAAGCTTTCTTT.

This clonotype was counted a few times. V usage is TRBV29-1 and J usage is TRBJ1-5, with a tentative D call TRBD1 (5 bases). Germline V lookup: CDR1 SQVTM, CDR2 ANQGSEA. CDR3 size: 11 residues. The V gene lost 0 bases and the J gene lost 9 bases, with 6 bases spanning the gap. The CDR3 region has the DNA TGCAGCGTTGAAGATGGGGGGCCCCAGCATTTT. It encodes CSVEDGGPQHF.

The rearrangement links TRBV20-1 to TRBJ1-5, with TRBD1 identical over 9 bases. V lost 5 bases and J lost 7; bases outside the gene matches: 6. Germline CDR1 is DFQATT and CDR2 is SNEGSKA (reference sequence). CDR3 length: 13 residues. CDR3 sequence reads: CSASTGGGQPQHF. In DNA form, the CDR3 reads TGCAGTGCTTCTACAGGGGGCGGACAGCCCCAGCATTTT.